The sample holds a few counts of the clone carrying this T cell receptor (beta chain). No antigen is known for it. These data come from a study of T-cell reconstitution after alpha-beta-depleted transplantation in children. Study conclusions and caveats: From newly produced T cells came most of the T-cell counts and diversity one year after transplant. Reports say that about two months after transplant, the alpha-beta T cells came out of several hundred graft clones that had expanded. Some patients owed their high day-60 TCRbeta diversity to surviving recipient T cells and thymic progenitors.

The CDR3 runs to 11 residues. Germline CDR1 is DFQATT and CDR2 is SNEGSKA (reference sequence). The V end lost 3 bases, the J end lost 5 bases, and 7 bases lay between the germline ends. Library preparation (for TCRbeta) was performed with unique molecular identifiers. TCRdb re-called the PCR reads with MiXCR, one entry per CDR3 protein. The repertoire holds roughly 74,000 distinct CDR3 sequences, 15% to 20% seen once, with 45% to 55% in the top ten. Specimen: PBMCs, mostly from graft donor cells, collected 360 days after TCRalphabeta/CD19-depleted stem cell transplant. The rearrangement uses TRBV20-1 and TRBJ2-5; D ambiguous. The receptor was isolated from a male patient between 2 and 15 years old who had a stem cell transplant for acute lymphoblastic leukemia, so the T cells may come from the graft donor. CDR3 loop: CSASGFETQYF. The CDR3 DNA follows: TGCAGTGCTAGCGGGTTCGAGACCCAGTACTTC.